This TCR beta chain was sequenced for a study of T cells in localized non-small cell lung cancer. Study-wide results and caveats: Median around 56 top-100 tumor clones were shared with paired adjacent lung.

A remark on this clone: The antigen is not known.

Clones were sequenced by immunoSEQ multiplex PCR, and TCRdb holds only the in-frame ones, with some missing. The data show tens of thousands of clones, around 86% seen once. The origin of this receptor is a man aged 40-75 years with stage I lung adenocarcinoma. The specimen comprised peripheral blood, sampled before any cancer treatment.

CDR3 sequence reads: CASSYASGTRGLETQYF. The CDR3 DNA sequence: TGTGCCAGCAGCTACGCCTCCGGGACTAGGGGATTGGAGACCCAGTACTTC. The chain carries TRBV7-9 and TRBJ2-5; the match to TRBD2 covers 8 bases. Germline V lookup: CDR1 SEHNR, CDR2 FQNEAQ (reference sequence). CDR3 length: 17 amino acids. V gave up 4 bases and J gave up 5 bases; unmatched junction bases: 15. The full variable domain, rest sourced from reference TRBV7-9 and TRBJ2-5, is DTGVSQNPRHKITKRGQNVTFRCDPISEHNRLYWYRQTLGQGPEFLTYFQNEAQLEKSRLLSDRFSAERPKGSFSTLEIQRTEQGDSAMYLCASSYASGTRGLETQYFGPGTRLLVL.